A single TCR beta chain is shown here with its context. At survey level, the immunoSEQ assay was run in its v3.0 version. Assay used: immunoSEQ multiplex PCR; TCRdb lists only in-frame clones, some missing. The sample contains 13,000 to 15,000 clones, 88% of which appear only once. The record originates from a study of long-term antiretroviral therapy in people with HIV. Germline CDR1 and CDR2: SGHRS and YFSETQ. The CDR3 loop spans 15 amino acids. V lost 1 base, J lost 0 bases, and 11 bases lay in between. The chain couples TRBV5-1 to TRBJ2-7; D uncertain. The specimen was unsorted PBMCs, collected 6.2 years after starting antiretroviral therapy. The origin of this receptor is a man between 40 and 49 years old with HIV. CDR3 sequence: CASSLSTDFSYEQYF. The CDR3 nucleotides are TGCGCCAGCAGCTTGAGCACCGACTTCTCCTACGAGCAGTACTTC.